This T cell receptor (beta chain) came from a study of cytomegalovirus exposure and HLA in healthy donors. Study at large: In a later analysis, the 120 or so validation repertoires were reported to have used the same platform as the 650 to 800 first-cohort repertoires.

Notes on the study in general: Cytomegalovirus-associated TCR beta chains were listed, numbering some 170. TCR clusters originating in the first cohort tended to co-occur in the 100 to 150 validation repertoires, according to a later analysis.

Generated by immunoSEQ multiplex PCR, the TCRdb table keeps only in-frame clones and is missing some. The sample lists 250,000 to 300,000 clones; almost 90% were seen once. V shed 8 bases and J shed 4 bases, with 23 bases lying between them. Germline CDR1 reads SNHLY; CDR2 reads FYNNEI. The CDR3 has 16 residues. Regarding this clone: Its antigen is still unknown.

The specimen sequenced was PBMCs. The chain recombines TRBV2 with TRBJ1-1, with a weak D call TRBD1 (5 bases). This TCR came from a young woman in good health and CMV-seronegative. CDR3 DNA sequence: TGTGCCAGCTCAGTCCAACCGGGGGGGGGTAGCACTGAAGCTTTCTTT. As protein: CASSVQPGGGSTEAFF. The full variable domain, with the rest looked up from reference TRBV2 and TRBJ1-1, is EPEVTQTPSHQVTQMGQEVILRCVPISNHLYFYWYRQILGQKVEFLVSFYNNEISEKSEIFDDQFSVERPDGSNFTLKIRSTKLEDSAMYFCASSVQPGGGSTEAFFGQGTRLTVV.